These 9 T cell receptor beta chains originate from one sample sequenced in a study of OX40 agonist ivuxolimab in advanced cancers. Receptor libraries were prepared by the immunoSEQ multiplex PCR assay. Drawn from immuneACCESS, this table holds only the in-frame rearrangements with V and J called that TCRdb kept. Clones are partly lost; checked studies trace under half to an unresolved V gene and leave the rest unexplained. This sample gives some 75,000 clones in total; 88% of them show up just once. 0.65% to 0.8% of the sample comes from the top ten. The sequencing here drew on CD4+ or CD8+ T cells sorted from blood, taken in a trial of the OX40 agonist ivuxolimab. Receptors originate from an adult with an advanced solid tumor such as melanoma, head and neck, liver or kidney cancer.

This chain links TRBV19 with TRBJ2-1; 9 positions agree with TRBD2. V shed 6 bases and J 2 bases; nucleotides not matched to a gene: 5. Germline-derived CDR1 and CDR2 are LNHDA and SQIVND (reference sequence). This CDR3 has 15 amino acids. The DNA for the CDR3 is TGTGCCAGTAGCCTTAGCGGGAGCGCCTACAATGAGCAGTTCTTC. Protein product: CASSLSGSAYNEQFF.

The chain joins TRBV10-2 to TRBJ2-7, with 13 positions matching TRBD2. The CDR3 is 14 amino acids. Per the germline V gene, CDR1 is WSHSY and CDR2 is SAAADI. After removal of 6 bases from V and 2 bases from J, the junction contained 1 base not matched to a gene. The CDR3 DNA is TGCGCCAGCAGACTAGCGGGAGGGCCCTACGAGCAGTACTTC. This codes for CASRLAGGPYEQYF.

V gene TRBV7-2 combines with J gene TRBJ1-5; D is perhaps TRBD1 (5 bases). Germline CDR1 and CDR2: SGHTA and FQGNSA. This CDR3 comprises 15 residues. V was pared by 5 bases and J by 0 bases, with 11 bases between. CDR3 DNA sequence: TGTGCCAGCAGCCTAGACAGTACTAGCAATCAGCCCCAGCATTTT. This encodes CASSLDSTSNQPQHF. The complete variable domain, with remaining parts taken from reference TRBV7-2 and TRBJ1-5, reads GAGVSQSPSNKVTEKGKDVELRCDPISGHTALYWYRQSLGQGLEFLIYFQGNSAPDKSGLPSDRFSAERTGGSVSTLTIQRTQQEDSAVYLCASSLDSTSNQPQHFGDGTRLSIL.

The rearrangement joins TRBV6-5 to TRBJ1-2, with TRBD1 identical over 8 bases. V was clipped by 6 bases and J by 4 bases; unmatched bases: 4. Looked up from germline, CDR1 is MNHEY and CDR2 is SVGAGI. The CDR3 sequence is 13 residues long. The CDR3 DNA is TGTGCCAGCAGCCGGACAGGGTCCTATGGCTACACCTTC. Encoded protein: CASSRTGSYGYTF.

This clone was recorded only once. The chain recombines TRBV9 with TRBJ2-5; TRBD2 aligns across 10 bases. V lost 0 bases and J lost 5; bases outside the gene matches: 7. The CDR3 sequence is 16 residues long. Germline V gives CDR1 SGDLS, CDR2 YYNGEE. Here the CDR3 DNA reads TGTGCCAGCAGCGTAGGAGCACTAGCGGGAACGGAGACCCAGTACTTC. This encodes CASSVGALAGTETQYF.

Comments on this clone: One junction end does not reproduce the germline sequence, and a read error may be involved. V usage is TRBV7-2 and J usage is TRBJ2-1; the D is unclear. This CDR3 has 10 amino acids. Per the germline V gene, CDR1 is SGHTA and CDR2 is FQGNSA. In DNA, the CDR3 is TGTGCCAGCAGCAAAAATGGGCAGTTCTTC. Encoded protein: CASSKNGQFF. The variable domain in full, completed from reference TRBV7-2 and TRBJ2-1, reads GAGVSQSPSNKVTEKGKDVELRCDPISGHTALYWYRQSLGQGLEFLIYFQGNSAPDKSGLPSDRFSAERTGGSVSTLTIQRTQQEDSAVYLCASSKNGQFFGPGTRLTVL.

V and J are TRBV9 and TRBJ1-2; 8 nucleotides match TRBD1. The CDR3 has 16 residues. Trimming took 0 bases from V and 7 from J; bases not matched to a gene: 11. Per the germline V gene, CDR1 is SGDLS and CDR2 is YYNGEE. Here the CDR3 DNA reads TGTGCCAGCAGCGTAGAAGGCCCTTCCGGACAGGGTGGCTACACCTTC. Protein product: CASSVEGPSGQGGYTF.

This sequence joins TRBV4-3 and TRBJ2-3; 7 nucleotides agree with TRBD2. The CDR3 length is 17 residues. Trimming cost V 0 bases and J 1 base; bases outside gene matches: 7. The V gene's germline CDR1 is LGHNA and CDR2 YSLEER. This CDR3 is CASSQEFLGRGTDTQYF. Written as DNA, the CDR3 is TGCGCCAGCAGCCAAGAATTCCTAGGGAGGGGCACAGATACGCAGTATTTT.

The rearrangement joins TRBV7-8 to TRBJ2-7; the D gene is possibly TRBD2 (6 bases). Germline V gives CDR1 SGHVS, CDR2 FQNEAQ. CDR3 length equals 14 residues. V lost 3 bases and J 3 bases, leaving 12 bases between the germline ends. CDR3 protein: CASSFYGGLYEQYF. In nucleotides, the CDR3 is TGTGCCAGCAGCTTCTACGGGGGACTCTACGAGCAGTACTTC.